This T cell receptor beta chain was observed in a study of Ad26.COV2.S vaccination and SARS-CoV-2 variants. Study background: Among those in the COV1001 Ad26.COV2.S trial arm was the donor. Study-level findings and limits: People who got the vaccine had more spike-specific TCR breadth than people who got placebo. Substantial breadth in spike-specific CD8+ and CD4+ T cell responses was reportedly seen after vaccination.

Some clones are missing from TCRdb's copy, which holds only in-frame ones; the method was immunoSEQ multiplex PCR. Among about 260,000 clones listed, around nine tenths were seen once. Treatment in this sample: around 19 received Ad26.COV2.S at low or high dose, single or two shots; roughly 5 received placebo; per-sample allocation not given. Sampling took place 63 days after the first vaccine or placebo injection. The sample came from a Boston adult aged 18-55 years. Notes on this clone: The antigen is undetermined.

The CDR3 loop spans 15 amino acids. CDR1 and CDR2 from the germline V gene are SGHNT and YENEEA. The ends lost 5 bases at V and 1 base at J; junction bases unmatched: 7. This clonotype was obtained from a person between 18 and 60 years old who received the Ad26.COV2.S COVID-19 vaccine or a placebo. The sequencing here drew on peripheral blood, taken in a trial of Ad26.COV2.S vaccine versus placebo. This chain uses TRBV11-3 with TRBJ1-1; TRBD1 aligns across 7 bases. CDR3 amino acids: CASSAQGQQNTEAFF. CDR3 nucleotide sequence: TGTGCCAGCAGCGCACAGGGACAGCAGAACACTGAAGCTTTCTTT.